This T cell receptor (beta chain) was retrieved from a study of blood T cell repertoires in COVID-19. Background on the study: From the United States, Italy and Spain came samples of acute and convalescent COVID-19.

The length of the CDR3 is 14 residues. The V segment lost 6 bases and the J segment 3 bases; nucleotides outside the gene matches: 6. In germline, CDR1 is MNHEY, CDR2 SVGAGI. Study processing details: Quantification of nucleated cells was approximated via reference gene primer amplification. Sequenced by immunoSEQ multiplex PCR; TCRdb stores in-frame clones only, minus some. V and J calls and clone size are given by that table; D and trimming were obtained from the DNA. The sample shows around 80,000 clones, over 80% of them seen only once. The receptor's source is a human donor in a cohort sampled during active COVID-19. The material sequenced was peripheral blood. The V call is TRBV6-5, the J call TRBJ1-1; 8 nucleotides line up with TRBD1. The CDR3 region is CASSRTGPDTEAFF. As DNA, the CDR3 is TGTGCCAGCAGCAGGACAGGGCCGGACACTGAAGCTTTCTTT.